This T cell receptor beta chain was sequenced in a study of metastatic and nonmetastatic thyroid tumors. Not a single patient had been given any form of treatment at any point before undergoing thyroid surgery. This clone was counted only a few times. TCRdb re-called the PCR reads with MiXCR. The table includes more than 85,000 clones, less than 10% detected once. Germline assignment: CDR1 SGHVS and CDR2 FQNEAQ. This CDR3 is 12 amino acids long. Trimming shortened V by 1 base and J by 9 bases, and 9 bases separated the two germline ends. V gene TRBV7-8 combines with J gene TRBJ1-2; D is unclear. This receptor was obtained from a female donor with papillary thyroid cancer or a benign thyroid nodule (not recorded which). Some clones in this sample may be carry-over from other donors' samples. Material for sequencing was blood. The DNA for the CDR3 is TGTGCCAGCAGCTTAGGGGGTTATAGCTACACCTTC. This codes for CASSLGGYSYTF.